These T cell receptor beta chains were read from a single sample in a study of T cells in localized non-small cell lung cancer. Repertoires were generated with immunoSEQ multiplex PCR, while TCRdb's copy carries only in-frame clones and drops some. The sample includes just under 80,000 clones, 70% to 90% of them seen just once. Sequences were derived from peripheral blood, sampled before any cancer treatment. The receptors originated from a female donor at least 60 years old with stage I lung adenocarcinoma. CDR3s include the opening cysteine and the closing phenylalanine or tryptophan. Fields, in order: CDR3 protein, CDR3 DNA, clone size, D gene, V gene, J gene. A D gene is named only where the DNA matches it firmly. Size tells how often a clone was seen (once, few, many) or the class of an expanded clone, and some rows leave it out.

CASSIGQSHYGYTF,TGTGCCAGTAGTATAGGACAGTCCCACTATGGCTACACCTTC,few,NA,TRBV19,TRBJ1-2
CASSIISGRRQETQYF,TGTGCCAGTAGTATCATTAGCGGGAGGCGTCAAGAGACCCAGTACTTC,NA,TRBD2,TRBV19,TRBJ2-5
CASSILQGAGETQYF,TGTGCCAGCAGCATCTTACAGGGGGCGGGCGAGACCCAGTACTTC,NA,TRBD1,TRBV11-2,TRBJ2-5
CASSRRVGFYEQYF,TGTGCCAGCAGCAGACGCGTCGGATTCTACGAGCAGTACTTC,NA,NA,TRBV21-1,TRBJ2-7
CASSITRSLEAFF,TGTGCCAGTAGTATCACCCGGTCTCTAGAAGCTTTCTTT,NA,NA,TRBV19,TRBJ1-1
CATSRAGKAEAFF,TGTGCCACCAGCAGAGCAGGGAAGGCAGAAGCTTTCTTT,NA,NA,TRBV15,TRBJ1-1
CASRRTGAGKKLFF,TGCGCCAGCAGACGGACAGGGGCGGGGAAAAAACTGTTTTTT,NA,TRBD1,TRBV4-1,TRBJ1-4
CASSYQGGQPQHF,TGTGCCAGCAGTTATCAGGGCGGTCAGCCCCAGCATTTT,NA,NA,TRBV6-5,TRBJ1-5
CASSVDPGGLTDTQYF,TGTGCCAGCAGCGTAGATCCGGGGGGGCTCACAGATACGCAGTATTTT,NA,TRBD2,TRBV9,TRBJ2-3
CASSVDPSRAYEQYF,TGTGCCAGCAGCGTTGACCCGTCCCGAGCCTACGAGCAGTACTTC,NA,NA,TRBV9,TRBJ2-7
CARTGAGFRTEAFF,TGTGCCCGGACGGGGGCGGGCTTTCGCACTGAAGCTTTCTTT,NA,NA,TRBV30,TRBJ1-1
CASSYRRLNTGELFF,TGTGCCAGCAGTTACCGAAGACTCAACACCGGGGAGCTGTTTTTT,NA,NA,TRBV6-5,TRBJ2-2
CASRSLAGGPVNEQFF,TGTGCCAGCAGGTCATTAGCGGGAGGGCCGGTAAATGAGCAGTTCTTC,few,TRBD2,TRBV7-2,TRBJ2-1
CATSQSGSQETQYF,TGTGCCACCAGCCAAAGCGGGAGCCAAGAGACCCAGTACTTC,NA,TRBD2,TRBV15,TRBJ2-5
CASNPTGFSYGYTF,TGTGCCAGCAACCCTACAGGGTTCAGCTATGGCTACACCTTC,NA,NA,TRBV5-6,TRBJ1-2
CAISESSQATEAFF,TGTGCCATCAGTGAGTCGAGCCAGGCCACTGAAGCTTTCTTT,NA,NA,TRBV10-3,TRBJ1-1
CASSPSSQETQYF,TGTGCCAGCAGCCCCTCCAGCCAAGAGACCCAGTACTTC,NA,NA,TRBV7-3,TRBJ2-5
CASSPVGAGANVLTF,TGTGCCAGCTCACCAGTGGGGGCTGGGGCCAACGTCCTGACTTTC,NA,NA,TRBV18,TRBJ2-6
CASSFHSGQVPGYTF,TGTGCCAGCAGCTTCCATTCCGGACAGGTTCCTGGCTACACCTTC,NA,TRBD1,TRBV7-2,TRBJ1-2
CASSLTGTVVYEQYF,TGTGCCAGCAGCTTAACGGGGACAGTCGTTTACGAGCAGTACTTC,NA,TRBD1,TRBV11-2,TRBJ2-7
CASSDTRTDTQYF,TGTGCCAGCAGCGATACTAGAACAGATACGCAGTATTTT,NA,NA,TRBV9,TRBJ2-3
CSVDGQGILETQYF,TGCAGCGTTGACGGACAGGGGATACTAGAGACCCAGTACTTC,few,TRBD1,TRBV29-1,TRBJ2-5
CASSFVSDTGELFF,TGTGCCAGCAGCTTCGTCAGCGACACCGGGGAGCTGTTTTTT,NA,NA,TRBV7-6,TRBJ2-2
CASSLLAGSYNEQFF,TGTGCCAGCAGTTTACTAGCGGGCTCCTACAATGAGCAGTTCTTC,NA,TRBD2,TRBV27,TRBJ2-1
CASSPGGREGYEQYF,TGTGCCAGCAGCCCCGGCGGCAGGGAGGGATACGAGCAGTACTTC,NA,TRBD2,TRBV5-8,TRBJ2-7
CASSLAAGMNTEAFF,TGCGCCAGCAGCTTGGCCGCCGGGATGAACACTGAAGCTTTCTTT,NA,NA,TRBV5-1,TRBJ1-1
CASRRDREGTYEQYF,TGTGCCAGCAGGAGGGACAGGGAAGGAACCTACGAGCAGTACTTC,NA,TRBD1,TRBV6-5,TRBJ2-7
CASSLGAGNINEQYF,TGTGCCAGCAGCTTGGGGGCAGGGAACATCAACGAGCAGTACTTC,few,NA,TRBV5-6,TRBJ2-7
CASSSGQGNYGYTF,TGTGCCAGCTCCTCCGGGCAGGGGAACTATGGCTACACCTTC,NA,NA,TRBV18,TRBJ1-2
CASSFRETDTQYF,TGTGCCAGCAGTTTCAGGGAAACAGATACGCAGTATTTT,NA,NA,TRBV6-4,TRBJ2-3
CASSGGSEKLFF,TGTGCCAGCAGCGGAGGATCTGAAAAACTGTTTTTT,NA,NA,TRBV2,TRBJ1-4
CASSYENQPQHF,TGTGCCAGCAGTTACGAAAATCAGCCCCAGCATTTT,NA,NA,TRBV6-5,TRBJ1-5
CASSPPGTGDEKLFF,TGTGCCAGCAGTCCACCCGGGACAGGGGATGAAAAACTGTTTTTT,NA,TRBD1,TRBV28,TRBJ1-4
CASSPATGPGETQYF,TGTGCCAGCAGTCCAGCAACAGGGCCCGGGGAGACCCAGTACTTC,NA,NA,TRBV27,TRBJ2-5
CASSAWDRDTEAFF,TGTGCCAGCAGCGCCTGGGACAGGGACACTGAAGCTTTCTTT,NA,TRBD1,TRBV5-4,TRBJ1-1
CASSWGQTNTEAFF,TGTGCCAGCAGTTGGGGACAAACTAACACTGAAGCTTTCTTT,NA,NA,TRBV25-1,TRBJ1-1
CASSLPGSNQPQHF,TGTGCCAGCAGCTTACCGGGTAGCAATCAGCCCCAGCATTTT,NA,NA,TRBV7-2,TRBJ1-5